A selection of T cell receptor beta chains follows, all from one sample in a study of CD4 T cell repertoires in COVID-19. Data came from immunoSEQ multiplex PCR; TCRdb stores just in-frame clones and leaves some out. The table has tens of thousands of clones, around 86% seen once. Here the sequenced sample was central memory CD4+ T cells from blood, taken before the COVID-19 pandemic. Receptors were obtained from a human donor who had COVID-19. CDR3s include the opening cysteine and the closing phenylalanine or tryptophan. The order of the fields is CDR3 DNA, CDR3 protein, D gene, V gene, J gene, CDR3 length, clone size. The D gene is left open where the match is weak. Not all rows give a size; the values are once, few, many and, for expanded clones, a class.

TGCGCCAGCAGCTTGGAGGGGCCGATGGCCCAGGGGGGATATTTT	CASSLEGPMAQGGYF	TRBD1	TRBV5-1	TRBJ1-3	15	.
TGTGCCAGCAGCTTAGATAGGGAGGGGGGAACGCAGTATTTT	CASSLDREGGTQYF	.	TRBV11-2	TRBJ2-3	14	.
TGCGCCAGCAGTGATGGGGGGGGGATCACAGATACGCAGTATTTT	CASSDGGGITDTQYF	TRBD2	TRBV10-2	TRBJ2-3	15	.
TGTGCCAGCATACCTCACCGGACTAGCGGGAGGTCTCCCTCCTACGAGCAGTACTTC	CASIPHRTSGRSPSYEQYF	TRBD2	TRBV28	TRBJ2-7	19	.
TGTGCCAGCAGCTTGTTTCGCAGGTGGGCTGAAGCTTTCTTT	CASSLFRRWAEAFF	.	TRBV5-6	TRBJ1-1	14	.
TGTGCCAGTTCACTAGCGGGATTCACAGATACGCAGTATTTT	CASSLAGFTDTQYF	TRBD2	TRBV28	TRBJ2-3	14	.
TGTGCCAGCAGTGGGGACAGAGAATACAATGAGCAGTTCTTC	CASSGDREYNEQFF	TRBD1	TRBV7-9	TRBJ2-1	14	.
TGTGCCAGCAGCCGGCCCGGGAACTCCTACGAGCAGTACTTC	CASSRPGNSYEQYF	.	TRBV5-4	TRBJ2-7	14	.
TGTGCCAGCTCTGCGGACAGGGGGAACTACAATGAGCAGTTCTTC	CASSADRGNYNEQFF	TRBD1	TRBV18	TRBJ2-1	15	.
TGTGCCATCAGTGAGTCACGTAGAGTGGGGGCCGACACTGAAGCTTTCTTT	CAISESRRVGADTEAFF	.	TRBV10-3	TRBJ1-1	17	.
TGCGCCAGCAGCTTGGTGCCAGGGGGAATGGAGACCCAGTACTTC	CASSLVPGGMETQYF	TRBD1	TRBV5-1	TRBJ2-5	15	.
TGTGCCAGCTCAATTGGACAGGATGAAGCTTTCTTT	CASSIGQDEAFF	TRBD1	TRBV18	TRBJ1-1	12	.
TGTGCCAGCAGCTTAATGCGGGGCACCGGGGAGCTGTTTTTT	CASSLMRGTGELFF	.	TRBV11-2	TRBJ2-2	14	once
TGTGCCAGCAGCTTGACGAGGAGTATGAACACCGGGGAGCTGTTTTTT	CASSLTRSMNTGELFF	.	TRBV5-6	TRBJ2-2	16	.
TGTGCCAGCTTAGGAGGGTCCCTAGACACAGATACGCAGTATTTT	CASLGGSLDTDTQYF	.	TRBV2	TRBJ2-3	15	.
TGTGCCAGTAGCACTAGCGGGAGGTCAACCAAAAACATTCAGTACTTC	CASSTSGRSTKNIQYF	TRBD2	TRBV19	TRBJ2-4	16	.
TGCGCCAGCAGCCCATCTACAGGGAGTTCTGGAAACACCATATATTTT	CASSPSTGSSGNTIYF	.	TRBV5-1	TRBJ1-3	16	.